Following are 19 T cell receptor beta chains from one sample sequenced in a study of CD8 T cells in Susac syndrome. When the RNA was reverse transcribed, random hexamers were used with an input of roughly 0.45 to 1 ug. TCRdb passed the immunoSEQ multiplex PCR reads through MiXCR, listing each CDR3 protein once. The repertoire holds under 200,000 distinct CDR3 sequences, with over 85% as singletons. The source material was CD4+ T cells from PBMCs. The source is a human donor in good health.

The chain recombines TRBV7-8 with TRBJ1-1, with 8 nucleotides matching TRBD1. CDR1 is SGHVS and CDR2 is FQNEAQ in the germline V gene. J lost 1 base, V lost 5 bases, and 12 bases had no gene match. The CDR3 runs to 17 residues. The CDR3: CASSPRGQGARNTEAFF. CDR3 bases: TGTGCCAGCAGCCCTAGGGGGCAGGGGGCAAGGAACACTGAAGCTTTCTTT.

The CDR3 bases are TGTGCCAGCACCCAGGGCACGTACCAAGAGACCCAGTACTTC. Encoded protein: CASTQGTYQETQYF. This rearrangement joins TRBV28 to TRBJ2-5; tentatively, D is TRBD1 (5 bases). CDR1 is MDHEN and CDR2 is SYDVKM in the germline V gene. The CDR3 runs 14 residues. V lost 7 bases to trimming and J lost 0 bases, with 12 bases between them. The full variable domain, completed using reference TRBV28 and TRBJ2-5, is DVKVTQSSRYLVKRTGEKVFLECVQDMDHENMFWYRQDPGLGLRLIYFSYDVKMKEKGDIPEGYSVSREKKERFSLILESASTNQTSMYLCASTQGTYQETQYFGPGTRLLVL.

The chain carries TRBV7-9 and TRBJ1-6; no clear D. The CDR3 has 14 amino acids. The ends were cut back, 2 bases at V and 7 bases at J, with 9 bases in the middle. CDR1 SEHNR and CDR2 FQNEAQ come from the germline V gene (reference sequence). For the CDR3, the DNA is TGTGCCAGCAGCTTAAGGGAGGGAAATTCACCCCTCCACTTT. Its protein is CASSLREGNSPLHF. The variable domain in full, with the rest retrieved from reference TRBV7-9 and TRBJ1-6, is DTGVSQNPRHKITKRGQNVTFRCDPISEHNRLYWYRQTLGQGPEFLTYFQNEAQLEKSRLLSDRFSAERPKGSFSTLEIQRTEQGDSAMYLCASSLREGNSPLHFGNGTRLTVT.

The chain carries TRBV5-1 and TRBJ1-6; no reliable D call. Trimming shortened V by 5 bases and J by 5 bases, and 11 bases separated the two germline ends. The CDR3 has 14 residues. Germline CDR1 reads SGHRS; CDR2 reads YFSETQ. The CDR3 DNA reads TGCGCCAGCAGAAAGGAGCGAGATAATTCACCCCTCCACTTT. It codes for CASRKERDNSPLHF.

This clonotype has a single count. CDR3 bases: TGCGCCAGCAGGGGACAGGGGGTTCCGGGCTATGGCTACACCTTC. Its translation is CASRGQGVPGYGYTF. The V gene is TRBV5-1, the J gene TRBJ1-2; TRBD1 matches 11 bases. Germline CDR1 reads SGHRS; CDR2 reads YFSETQ. This CDR3 contains 15 residues. Unmatched junction bases numbered 7, after V lost 5 bases and J lost 4 bases.

This chain joins TRBV30 and TRBJ1-1, with D perhaps TRBD1 (6 bases). The CDR3 loop spans 14 amino acids. Per germline, CDR1 GTSNPN and CDR2 SVGIG (reference sequence). The V end lost 1 base, the J end lost 5 bases, and 14 bases lay between the germline ends. Here the CDR3 reads CAWSAPVRGTEAFF. The CDR3, as DNA: TGTGCCTGGAGTGCCCCGGTGAGGGGGACTGAAGCTTTCTTT.

This clonotype appeared a single time. The rearrangement uses TRBV7-9 and TRBJ2-1; D not resolved. There are 15 residues in the CDR3. The V gene lost 3 bases and the J gene lost 0 bases, with 9 bases spanning the gap. CDR1 is SEHNR and CDR2 is FQNEAQ in the germline V gene (reference sequence). CDR3 in DNA: TGTGCCAGCAGCTTTAAGGTTAGCTCCTACAATGAGCAGTTCTTC. Protein product: CASSFKVSSYNEQFF.

V is TRBV5-1 and J is TRBJ1-4, with D hard to call. Germline V gene lookup returns CDR1 SGHRS and CDR2 YFSETQ. Trimming stripped 5 bases from V and 7 bases from J, with 12 bases between. CDR3 length: 13 amino acids. The CDR3 spells CASSNGFAEKLFF. In nucleotides, the CDR3 is TGCGCCAGCAGTAACGGGTTCGCTGAAAAACTGTTTTTT.

This chain joins TRBV18 and TRBJ1-1; maybe TRBD1 (5 bases). Germline V gene sequence: CDR1 KGHSH, CDR2 LQKENI. This CDR3 comprises 14 residues. V lost 6 bases and J 1 base, leaving 12 bases between the germline ends. CDR3 in amino acids: CASSSRGRNTEAFF. CDR3 nucleotide sequence: TGTGCCAGCTCTTCGAGGGGTCGGAACACTGAAGCTTTCTTT. The full variable domain, in which reference TRBV18 and TRBJ1-1 provide the parts outside the CDR3, is NAGVMQNPRHLVRRRGQEARLRCSPMKGHSHVYWYRQLPEEGLKFMVYLQKENIIDESGMPKERFSAEFPKEGPSILRIQQVVRGDSAAYFCASSSRGRNTEAFFGQGTRLTVV.

CDR3 nucleotide sequence: TGTGCCAGCAGTCACCTTTGGGGCTACACCTTC. Encoded protein: CASSHLWGYTF. The V and J genes are TRBV25-1 and TRBJ1-2, with D unresolved. The CDR3 spans 11 residues. Germline lookup yields CDR1 MGHDK and CDR2 SYGVNS. Trimming stripped 5 bases from V and 8 bases from J, with 9 bases between.

V usage is TRBV7-8 and J usage is TRBJ2-4, with 8 bases matching TRBD1. V lost 4 bases, J lost 5 bases, and 7 bases stayed unmatched. The CDR3 is 15 amino acids. Germline V gene sequence: CDR1 SGHVS, CDR2 FQNEAQ. The CDR3 loop reads CASSSRTGNENIQYF. CDR3 in DNA: TGTGCCAGCAGCTCTCGGACAGGGAACGAAAACATTCAGTACTTC.

V and J are TRBV18 and TRBJ2-1; D is perhaps TRBD1 (5 bases). The CDR3 consists of 16 residues. Trimming shortened V by 3 bases and J by 0 bases, and 12 bases separated the two germline ends. Germline V lookup: CDR1 KGHSH, CDR2 LQKENI. CDR3 amino acids: CASSPTRQGSYNEQFF. CDR3 DNA: TGTGCCAGCTCACCTACACGCCAGGGCTCCTACAATGAGCAGTTCTTC.

V and J are TRBV6-2 or TRBV6-3 and TRBJ2-7; unclear D gene. The CDR3 sequence is 14 residues long. The germline V gene has CDR1 MNHEY and CDR2 SVGEGT. V lost 0 bases and J 5 bases, leaving 11 bases between the germline ends. CDR3 coding DNA: TGTGCCAGCAGTTACTCGACATGGAAAAACGAGCAGTACTTC. Protein product: CASSYSTWKNEQYF.

The rearrangement uses TRBV6-1 and TRBJ2-4, with 12 bases matching TRBD1. With V trimmed by 5 bases and J by 9 bases, 14 bases remained unmatched. The CDR3 is 17 residues long. The germline CDR1 and CDR2 sequences are MNHNS and SASEGT. CDR3: CASSRSRDRGPLGIQYF. The CDR3 DNA reads TGTGCCAGCAGTCGATCCCGGGACAGGGGGCCTTTGGGCATTCAGTACTTC.

The chain couples TRBV7-9 to TRBJ2-7; 7 bases are shared with TRBD1. CDR3 length: 13 amino acids. The V and J ends lost 5 bases and 1 base, in that order; junction bases with no gene match: 2. CDR1 and CDR2 from the germline V gene are SEHNR and FQNEAQ (reference sequence). DNA of the CDR3: TGTGCCAGCAGCCAGGGACAGTCCTACGAGCAGTACGTC. It yields the protein CASSQGQSYEQYV.

The chain recombines TRBV6-6 with TRBJ1-6; 7 bases align to TRBD1. After removal of 6 bases from V and 5 bases from J, the junction contained 4 bases not matched to a gene. Germline values: CDR1 MNHNY, CDR2 SVGAGI (reference sequence). This CDR3 comprises 14 residues. CDR3 nucleotide sequence: TGTGCCAGCAGCCGGGGACAGAATAATTCACCCCTCCACTTT. It translates to CASSRGQNNSPLHF.

The V and J genes are TRBV6-5 and TRBJ1-2, with no clear D. The V end lost 6 bases, the J end lost 3 bases, and 17 bases lay between the germline ends. The germline V gene has CDR1 MNHEY and CDR2 SVGAGI. CDR3 length equals 15 residues. CDR3 loop: CASRHSAGQDYGYTF. As DNA, the CDR3 is TGTGCCAGCAGACATAGCGCCGGGCAGGACTATGGCTACACCTTC.

This clonotype has a single count. The chain combines TRBV5-1 with TRBJ1-5; unclear D gene. V was clipped by 5 bases and J by 0 bases, with 12 bases between them. The germline CDR1 and CDR2 sequences are SGHRS and YFSETQ. The CDR3 has 15 residues. CDR3 in amino acids: CASRLEADSNQPQHF. CDR3 coding DNA: TGCGCCAGCAGACTGGAGGCAGATAGCAATCAGCCCCAGCATTTT.

The rearrangement joins TRBV11-2 to TRBJ1-1; TRBD1 is a possible D gene (5 bases). Trimming removed 5 bases at V and 2 bases at J, with 27 bases between. Germline V gives CDR1 SGHAT, CDR2 FQNNGV. The CDR3 has 19 residues. This CDR3 is CASSPSWRSRGKNNTEAFF. The CDR3 region has the DNA TGTGCCAGCAGCCCTTCTTGGAGGTCGAGGGGAAAAAACAACACTGAAGCTTTCTTT.